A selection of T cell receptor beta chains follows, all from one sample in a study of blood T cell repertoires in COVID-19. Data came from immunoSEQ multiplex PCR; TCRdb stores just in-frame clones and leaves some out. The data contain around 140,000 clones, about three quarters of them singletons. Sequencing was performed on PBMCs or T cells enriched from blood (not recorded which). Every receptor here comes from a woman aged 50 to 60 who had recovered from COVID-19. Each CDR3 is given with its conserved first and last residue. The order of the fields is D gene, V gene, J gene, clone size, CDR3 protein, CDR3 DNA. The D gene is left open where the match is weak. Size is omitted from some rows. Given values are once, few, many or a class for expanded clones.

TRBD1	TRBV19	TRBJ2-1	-	CASSIGWDRGLPEQFF	TGTGCCAGTAGTATTGGTTGGGACAGGGGGCTACCTGAGCAGTTCTTC
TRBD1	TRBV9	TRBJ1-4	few	CASSTETGVNEKLFF	TGTGCCAGCAGCACTGAGACAGGGGTAAATGAAAAACTGTTTTTT
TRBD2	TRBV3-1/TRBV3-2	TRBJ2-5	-	CASSPGSGSGETQYF	TGTGCCAGCAGCCCTGGCAGCGGGAGTGGGGAGACCCAGTACTTC
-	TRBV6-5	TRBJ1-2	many	CASSYSRSYGYTF	TGTGCCAGCAGTTACTCGAGGAGTTATGGCTACACCTTC
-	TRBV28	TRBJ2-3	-	CASSPRVSSTDTQYF	TGTGCCAGCAGTCCCCGAGTCTCTAGCACAGATACGCAGTATTTT
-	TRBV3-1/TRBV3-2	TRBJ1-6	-	CASSQVGAGRYNSPLHF	TGTGCCAGCAGCCAAGTAGGGGCAGGGCGCTATAATTCACCCCTCCACTTT
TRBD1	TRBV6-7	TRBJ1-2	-	CASSYRQGYGYTF	TGTGCCAGCAGTTACAGACAGGGGTACGGCTACACCTTC
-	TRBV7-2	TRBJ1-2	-	CASSLAPTAVVWTAYGYTF	TGTGCCAGCAGCTTAGCCCCAACAGCCGTGGTTTGGACAGCCTATGGCTACACCTTC
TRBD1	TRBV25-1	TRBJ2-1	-	CASRGQGVFNEQFF	TGTGCCAGCAGGGGACAGGGGGTTTTCAATGAGCAGTTCTTC
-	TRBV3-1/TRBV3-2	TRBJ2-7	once	CASSTTNYEQYF	TGTGCCAGCAGCACAACTAACTACGAGCAGTACTTC
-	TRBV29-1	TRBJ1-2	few	CSVGDTDGGYTF	TGCAGCGTTGGCGACACGGATGGGGGCTACACCTTC
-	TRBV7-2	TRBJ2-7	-	CASSLSLYEQYF	TGTGCCAGCAGCTTATCCCTCTACGAGCAGTACTTC
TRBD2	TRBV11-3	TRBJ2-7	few	CASSALGAGGTYEQYF	TGTGCCAGCAGCGCCCTAGGGGCGGGAGGCACCTACGAGCAGTACTTC
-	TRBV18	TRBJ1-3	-	CASSPPSGRAGNTIYF	TGTGCCAGCTCACCACCGAGTGGCCGGGCTGGAAACACCATATATTTT
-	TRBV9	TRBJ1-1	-	CASSVGRGTEAFF	TGTGCCAGCAGCGTAGGGAGGGGCACTGAAGCTTTCTTT
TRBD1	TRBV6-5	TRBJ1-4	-	CASIRDRTFNEKLFF	TGTGCCAGCATTCGGGACAGAACCTTTAATGAAAAACTGTTTTTT
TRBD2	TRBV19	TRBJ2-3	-	CASSILAGGTDTQYF	TGTGCCAGTAGTATTCTAGCGGGAGGCACAGATACGCAGTATTTT
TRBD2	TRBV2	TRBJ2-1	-	CASVGLAGGGREQFF	TGTGCCAGCGTTGGACTAGCGGGAGGCGGACGTGAGCAGTTCTTC
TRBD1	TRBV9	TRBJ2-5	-	CASSTRQGAGETQYF	TGTGCCAGCAGCACTCGACAGGGGGCCGGGGAGACCCAGTACTTC
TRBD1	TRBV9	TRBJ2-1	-	CASSARDRENEQFF	TGTGCCAGCAGCGCCCGGGACAGGGAGAATGAGCAGTTCTTC
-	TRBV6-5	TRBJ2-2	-	CASSYRWAANTGELFF	TGTGCCAGCAGTTACCGGTGGGCAGCGAACACCGGGGAGCTGTTTTTT
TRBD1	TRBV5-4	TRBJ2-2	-	CASSPLGQGRNGELFF	TGTGCCAGCAGCCCCCTCGGACAGGGTCGCAACGGGGAGCTGTTTTTT
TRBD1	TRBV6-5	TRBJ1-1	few	CASSYEGTGGQTEAFF	TGTGCCAGCAGTTACGAGGGGACAGGGGGCCAAACTGAAGCTTTCTTT
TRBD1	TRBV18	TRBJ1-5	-	CASSPPGQGRNQPQHF	TGTGCCAGCTCACCCCCGGGACAGGGGCGCAATCAGCCCCAGCATTTT
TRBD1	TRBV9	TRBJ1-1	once	CASSVGDSIMNTEAFF	TGTGCCAGCAGCGTAGGGGACAGCATAATGAACACTGAAGCTTTCTTT
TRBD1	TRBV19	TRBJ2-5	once	CASSPAQGDRAQYF	TGTGCCAGTAGTCCCGCCCAGGGGGATAGGGCCCAGTACTTC
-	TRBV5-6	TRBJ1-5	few	CASSLSRRGRNQPQHF	TGTGCCAGCAGCTTGTCCCGCCGGGGTAGAAATCAGCCCCAGCATTTT
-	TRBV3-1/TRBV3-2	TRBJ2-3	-	CASSQDPGSTYTQYF	TGTGCCAGCAGCCAAGATCCGGGGAGTACCTATACGCAGTATTTT
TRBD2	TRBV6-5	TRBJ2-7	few	CASNAGRGTYEQYF	TGTGCCAGCAACGCCGGGCGGGGGACCTACGAGCAGTACTTC
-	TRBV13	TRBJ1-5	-	CASSLRSRGNQPQHF	TGTGCCAGCAGCTTACGTTCCAGGGGCAATCAGCCCCAGCATTTT
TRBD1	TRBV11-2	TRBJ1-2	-	CASSGGGSYGYTF	TGTGCCAGCAGCGGAGGGGGCAGCTATGGCTACACCTTC